These 5 T cell receptor beta chains originate from one sample sequenced in a study of blood T cell repertoires in COVID-19. The table came from immunoSEQ multiplex PCR; TCRdb's copy has only in-frame clones and leaves some out. The sample holds about 240,000 clones, 82% seen once. Sequences were obtained from peripheral blood. Source of these receptors: a woman over 75 with COVID-19, enrolled during active disease.

This clone was picked up one time. The CDR3 is CASSEGGINTDTQYF. The CDR3 coding sequence is TGTGCCAGCAGTGAGGGGGGAATCAACACAGATACGCAGTATTTT. This chain uses TRBV2 with TRBJ2-3; a possible D gene is TRBD2 (6 bases). Germline lookup yields CDR1 SNHLY and CDR2 FYNNEI. The CDR3 has 15 amino acids. Trimming cost V 3 bases and J 2 bases, with 12 bases left between them. The variable domain in full, completed from reference TRBV2 and TRBJ2-3, reads EPEVTQTPSHQVTQMGQEVILRCVPISNHLYFYWYRQILGQKVEFLVSFYNNEISEKSEIFDDQFSVERPDGSNFTLKIRSTKLEDSAMYFCASSEGGINTDTQYFGPGTRLTVL.

This sequence joins TRBV19 and TRBJ1-4; possibly TRBD1 for D (5 bases). Trimming stripped 4 bases from V and 0 bases from J, with 9 bases between. This CDR3 comprises 15 residues. Germline assignment: CDR1 LNHDA and CDR2 SQIVND (reference sequence). CDR3 residues: CASSRRGSTNEKLFF. The CDR3 coding sequence is TGTGCCAGTAGTAGACGGGGGTCAACTAATGAAAAACTGTTTTTT.

The rearrangement joins TRBV2 to TRBJ2-2; the D gene is possibly TRBD2 (7 bases). The CDR3 is 16 amino acids. Deletions cut 7 bases from V and 4 bases from J, with 19 bases between. Germline CDR1 and CDR2: SNHLY and FYNNEI. The chain's CDR3 is CASTPRGAGSTGELFF. The CDR3, as DNA: TGTGCCAGCACCCCCCGGGGGGCGGGGAGCACCGGGGAGCTGTTTTTT. The whole variable domain, filled in from reference TRBV2 and TRBJ2-2, reads EPEVTQTPSHQVTQMGQEVILRCVPISNHLYFYWYRQILGQKVEFLVSFYNNEISEKSEIFDDQFSVERPDGSNFTLKIRSTKLEDSAMYFCASTPRGAGSTGELFFGEGSRLTVL.

The chain recombines TRBV19 with TRBJ1-4; 9 positions agree with TRBD1. Looked up from germline, CDR1 is LNHDA and CDR2 is SQIVND (reference sequence). V was pared by 5 bases and J by 0 bases, with 10 bases of the junction left unmatched. CDR3 length equals 18 residues. The CDR3 loop reads CASSARDRARATNEKLFF. CDR3 DNA sequence: TGTGCCAGTAGTGCCCGGGACAGGGCTCGGGCAACTAATGAAAAACTGTTTTTT.

CDR3 nucleotides: TGTGCCAGCAGCCGAGGACAGGCAGATCAGCCCCAGCATTTT. Translation gives CASSRGQADQPQHF. This sequence joins TRBV3-1 (or the pseudogene TRBV3-2) and TRBJ1-5, with TRBD1 matching over 7 bases. Trimming removed 4 bases from V and 5 bases from J; junction bases left unmatched: 5. The CDR3 has 14 residues. Germline CDR1 reads LGHDT; CDR2 reads YNNKEL (reference sequence).